This record looks at one T cell receptor (beta chain) sequence and its context. Its target is not known. Per germline, CDR1 SGHNT and CDR2 YYREEE (reference sequence). Trimming pared 0 bases from V and 0 bases from J, leaving 13 bases between. The CDR3 contains 18 residues. Using immunoSEQ multiplex PCR, the repertoire was profiled, and TCRdb retains in-frame clones only, with some absent. The table lists over 55,000 clones, 84% of them singletons. The sample originates from a study of a mutant IDH1 vaccine in newly diagnosed glioma. For the study at large: Administration of eight vaccinations to patients took place in weeks 1, 3, 5, 7, 11, 15, 19, 23. Among treated patients, around 62% were male and 37.5% female, and mean age was about 39 years. Earlier treatment was radiotherapy, temozolomide, or both, with most getting both.

Time point here: week 11, during vaccination. Topical imiquimod accompanied each vaccine dose, which consisted of 300 ug of mutant IDH1 20-mer peptide. Tumors from donors were new WHO grade 3 or 4 IDH1-mutant astrocytomas with ATRX loss. The chain employs TRBV5-4 and TRBJ2-6, with D possibly being TRBD2 (6 bases). This clonotype originated in a man in his thirties or forties with glioma. The input for sequencing was PBMCs, taken from a glioma patient whose treatment included an IDH1 peptide vaccine. In nucleotides, the CDR3 is TGTGCCAGCAGCTTGGATGGAGGGTCAATCTCTGGGGCCAACGTCCTGACTTTC. Translation: CASSLDGGSISGANVLTF.